This is a list of T cell receptor beta chains from one sample in a study of T cells after yellow fever vaccination. TCRdb reprocessed the 5' RACE reads via MiXCR and lists one record per CDR3 protein. This table holds a few hundred thousand distinct CDR3 sequences, roughly 3.9% found once. Sequencing was performed on PBMCs, taken 5 days after the yellow fever booster vaccination. All receptors come from a man between 18 and 35 years old who received the YFV17D yellow fever vaccine. Each CDR3 is given with its conserved first and last residue. The D gene is left open where the match is weak. Part of the rows lack a size; the others show once, few, many or a class for expanded clones.

DNA	CDR3	J	V	D	size
TGTGCCAGCGGATTTGGCGGGGCAGGGACAAATGGCTACACCTTC	CASGFGGAGTNGYTF	TRBJ1-2	TRBV6-2/TRBV6-3	NA	few
TGCAGTGCTACGCCACCCCGGAAGGGCGCAGAGACCCAGTACTTC	CSATPPRKGAETQYF	TRBJ2-5	TRBV20-1	NA	NA
TGTGCCAGCAGTTTCGGTTCCAGGGGGACAAGGTGGCAAGAGACCCAGTACTTC	CASSFGSRGTRWQETQYF	TRBJ2-5	TRBV28	TRBD1	NA
TGTGCCAGCAGTTTATCCCCGCAGGGACTACAGCCCCAGCATTTT	CASSLSPQGLQPQHF	TRBJ1-5	TRBV27	NA	NA
TGTGCCAGCAGATCGGCGAGACAGGGGGTAATCTACGAGCAGTACTTC	CASRSARQGVIYEQYF	TRBJ2-7	TRBV27	TRBD1	NA
TGCGCCAGCAGCCACCGACAGGGCGGGAATACGCAGTATTTT	CASSHRQGGNTQYF	TRBJ2-3	TRBV4-1	NA	few
TGTGCCACCAGCGCCGACAGGGAAAACATCAATGAGCAGTTCTTC	CATSADRENINEQFF	TRBJ2-1	TRBV24-1	TRBD1	NA
TGCGCCAGCAGCCCTAGACAGGGAGGGGACACTGAAGCTTTCTTT	CASSPRQGGDTEAFF	TRBJ1-1	TRBV5-1	TRBD1	NA
TGCGCCAGCAGCCAACGGCTGGGAAACACCATATATTTT	CASSQRLGNTIYF	TRBJ1-3	TRBV4-3	NA	few
TGTGCCAGCAGCCGACTGGCGACAGGCTCAACTGAAGCTTTCTTT	CASSRLATGSTEAFF	TRBJ1-1	TRBV7-9	NA	many
TGTGCCAGCAGTTGGGGACAGGGAGTGAACGAGCAGTACTTC	CASSWGQGVNEQYF	TRBJ2-7	TRBV6-6	TRBD1	many
TGTGCCTGGAGTGTTGCCGGGGGGGGCACAGATACGCAGTATTTT	CAWSVAGGGTDTQYF	TRBJ2-3	TRBV30	TRBD2	NA
TGCGCCAGCAGCCAAGAAGTAGGGGCCAACGAAAAACTGTTTTTT	CASSQEVGANEKLFF	TRBJ1-4	TRBV4-1	NA	NA
TGTGCCAGCACAATTCCGACGGTGAACACTGAAGCTTTCTTT	CASTIPTVNTEAFF	TRBJ1-1	TRBV18	NA	NA
TGCAGCGTTGAAGGGGAGGGGATGAACACTGAAGCTTTCTTT	CSVEGEGMNTEAFF	TRBJ1-1	TRBV29-1	NA	NA
TGTGCCAGCAGTACTGGAGGGGGACAGGGGAAAGATACGCAGTATTTT	CASSTGGGQGKDTQYF	TRBJ2-3	TRBV27	TRBD1	few
TGTGCCAGCAGCCCGAGGCGCAGGGTCCCACCCGGGGAGCTGTTTTTT	CASSPRRRVPPGELFF	TRBJ2-2	TRBV5-6	NA	few
TGTGCCAGCAGCGCCCCCGGGACAGGCTACAATGAGCAGTTCTTC	CASSAPGTGYNEQFF	TRBJ2-1	TRBV7-9	TRBD1	NA
TGTGCCAGTAGTCCCGTGGCTAGCGCAGATACGCAGTATTTT	CASSPVASADTQYF	TRBJ2-3	TRBV19	NA	few
TGTGCCAGCAGCTTGCGAGCGGGGGATTACAATGAGCAGTTCTTC	CASSLRAGDYNEQFF	TRBJ2-1	TRBV5-6	TRBD2	NA
TGTGCCAGCTCACCGACAGTTGGAAACACCATATATTTT	CASSPTVGNTIYF	TRBJ1-3	TRBV18	NA	NA
TGTGCCAGCAGCGAGGAGGCGGGGGTCACAGATACGCAGTATTTT	CASSEEAGVTDTQYF	TRBJ2-3	TRBV7-6	TRBD2	many
TGTGCCAGCAGCCACTTCGTAACTGGACTAGGCCTCTCCTACAATGAGCAGTTCTTC	CASSHFVTGLGLSYNEQFF	TRBJ2-1	TRBV6-2/TRBV6-3	TRBD2	few
TGTGCCAGCAGTTTCAGGGGGAATCAGCCCCAGCATTTT	CASSFRGNQPQHF	TRBJ1-5	TRBV27	TRBD1	NA
TGCGCCAGCAGCCAGGACCTGGCTTATGGCTACACCTTC	CASSQDLAYGYTF	TRBJ1-2	TRBV4-3	NA	NA
TGTGCCAGCAGTGTCCGGGGGGCCAGGATATACAATGAGCAGTTCTTC	CASSVRGARIYNEQFF	TRBJ2-1	TRBV25-1	NA	many
TGCGCCAGCAGCCAAGCCAGGGCAGAAAACAATGAGCAGTTCTTC	CASSQARAENNEQFF	TRBJ2-1	TRBV4-1	NA	NA
TGTGCCAGCAGCGATAAAGGGACAGGGGAGACAGATACGCAGTATTTT	CASSDKGTGETDTQYF	TRBJ2-3	TRBV6-4	TRBD1	few
TGCAGTGCTAGAGACGCACCGTGGCAGCCCCAGCATTTT	CSARDAPWQPQHF	TRBJ1-5	TRBV20-1	NA	few
TGTGCCAGCAGCCCCCCACTAGTAATCGGGGAGCTGTTTTTT	CASSPPLVIGELFF	TRBJ2-2	TRBV11-2	NA	NA
TGTGCCAGCAGTTACTCGATAGAGGGAAACACTGAAGCTTTCTTT	CASSYSIEGNTEAFF	TRBJ1-1	TRBV6-5	NA	few
TGTGCCAGTAGTGGGGGAGGGCGGAATGAGCAGTTCTTC	CASSGGGRNEQFF	TRBJ2-1	TRBV19	TRBD2	few
TGCGCCAGCAGCCCCCCGACTAGCGGGGGAAATGAGCAGTTCTTC	CASSPPTSGGNEQFF	TRBJ2-1	TRBV4-1	TRBD2	many